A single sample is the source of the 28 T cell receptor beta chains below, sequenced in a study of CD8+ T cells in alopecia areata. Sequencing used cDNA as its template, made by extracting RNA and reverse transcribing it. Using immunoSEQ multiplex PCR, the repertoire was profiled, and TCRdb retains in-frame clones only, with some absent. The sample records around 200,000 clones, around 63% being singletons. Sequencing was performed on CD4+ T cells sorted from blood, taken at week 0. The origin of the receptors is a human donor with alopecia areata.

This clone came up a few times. CDR3 sequence: CAWSVRQGESGYTF. CDR3 sequence (DNA): TGTGCCTGGAGTGTACGGCAGGGGGAAAGTGGCTACACCTTC. The chain couples TRBV30 to TRBJ1-2; 7 nucleotides align to TRBD1. CDR3 length equals 14 residues. The V segment lost 0 bases and the J segment 7 bases; nucleotides outside the gene matches: 8. Germline V CDR1 and CDR2: GTSNPN, SVGIG (reference sequence).

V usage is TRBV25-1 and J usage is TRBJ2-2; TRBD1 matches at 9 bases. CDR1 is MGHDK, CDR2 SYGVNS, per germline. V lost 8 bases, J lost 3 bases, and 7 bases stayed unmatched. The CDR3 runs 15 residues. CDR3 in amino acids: CASRWGQGDTGELFF. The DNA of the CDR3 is TGTGCCAGCCGATGGGGACAGGGTGACACCGGGGAGCTGTTTTTT.

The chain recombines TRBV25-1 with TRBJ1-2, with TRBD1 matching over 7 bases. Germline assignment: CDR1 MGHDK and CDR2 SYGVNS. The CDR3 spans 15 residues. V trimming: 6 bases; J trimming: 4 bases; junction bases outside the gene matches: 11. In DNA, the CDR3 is TGTGCCAGCAGAGACGACCGACAGGGTACCTATGGCTACACCTTC. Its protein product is CASRDDRQGTYGYTF.

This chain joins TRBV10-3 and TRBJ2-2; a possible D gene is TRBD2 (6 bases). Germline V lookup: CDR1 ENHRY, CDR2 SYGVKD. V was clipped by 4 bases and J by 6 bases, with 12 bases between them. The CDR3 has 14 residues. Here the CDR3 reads CAISVGRDSGELFF. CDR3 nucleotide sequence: TGTGCCATCAGTGTAGGACGGGACTCCGGGGAGCTGTTTTTT.

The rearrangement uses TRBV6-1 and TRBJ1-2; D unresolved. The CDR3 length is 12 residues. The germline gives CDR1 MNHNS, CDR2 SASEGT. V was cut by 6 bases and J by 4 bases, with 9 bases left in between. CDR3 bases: TGTGCCAGCAGGCTCAGCCCCTATGGCTACACCTTC. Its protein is CASRLSPYGYTF.

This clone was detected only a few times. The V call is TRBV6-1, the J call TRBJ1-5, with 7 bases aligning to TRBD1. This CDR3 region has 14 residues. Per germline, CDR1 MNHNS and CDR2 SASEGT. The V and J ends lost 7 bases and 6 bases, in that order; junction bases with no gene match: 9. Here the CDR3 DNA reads TGTGCCAGCACCCAACAGGGGTTAGGTCAGCCCCAGCATTTT. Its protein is CASTQQGLGQPQHF.

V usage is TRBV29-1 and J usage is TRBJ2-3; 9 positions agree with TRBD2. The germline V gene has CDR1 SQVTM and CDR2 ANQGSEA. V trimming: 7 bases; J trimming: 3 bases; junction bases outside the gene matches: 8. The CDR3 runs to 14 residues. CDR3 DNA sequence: TGCAGCGGTACCGGCGGGGGGGCAACAGATACGCAGTATTTT. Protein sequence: CSGTGGGATDTQYF.

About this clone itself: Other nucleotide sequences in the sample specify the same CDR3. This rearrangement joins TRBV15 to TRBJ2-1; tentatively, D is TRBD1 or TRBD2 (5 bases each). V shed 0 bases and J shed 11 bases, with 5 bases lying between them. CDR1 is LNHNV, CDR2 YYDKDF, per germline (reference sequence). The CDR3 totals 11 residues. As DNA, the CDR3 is TGTGCCACCAGCAGAGAGGGACAGCAGTTCTTC. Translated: CATSREGQQFF.

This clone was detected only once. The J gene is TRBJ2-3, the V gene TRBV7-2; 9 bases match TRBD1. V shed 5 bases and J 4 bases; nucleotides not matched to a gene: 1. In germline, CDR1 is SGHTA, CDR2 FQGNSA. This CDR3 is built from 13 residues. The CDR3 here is CASSRTGADTQYF. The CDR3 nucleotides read TGTGCCAGCAGCCGGACAGGGGCAGATACGCAGTATTTT.

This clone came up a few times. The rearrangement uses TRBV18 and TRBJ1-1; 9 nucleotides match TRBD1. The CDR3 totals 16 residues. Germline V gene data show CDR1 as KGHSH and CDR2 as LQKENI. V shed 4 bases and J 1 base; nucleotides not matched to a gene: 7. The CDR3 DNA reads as TGTGCCAGCTCACTAAAGTCGGGACAGGGGAACACTGAAGCTTTCTTT. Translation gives CASSLKSGQGNTEAFF. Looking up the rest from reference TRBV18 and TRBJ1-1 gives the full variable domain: NAGVMQNPRHLVRRRGQEARLRCSPMKGHSHVYWYRQLPEEGLKFMVYLQKENIIDESGMPKERFSAEFPKEGPSILRIQQVVRGDSAAYFCASSLKSGQGNTEAFFGQGTRLTVV.

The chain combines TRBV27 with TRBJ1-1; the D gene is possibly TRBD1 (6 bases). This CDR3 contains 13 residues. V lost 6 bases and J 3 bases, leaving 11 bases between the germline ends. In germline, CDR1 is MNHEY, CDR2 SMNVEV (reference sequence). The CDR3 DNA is TGTGCCAGCAGCTTACAGGGCGACACTGAAGCTTTCTTT. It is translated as CASSLQGDTEAFF.

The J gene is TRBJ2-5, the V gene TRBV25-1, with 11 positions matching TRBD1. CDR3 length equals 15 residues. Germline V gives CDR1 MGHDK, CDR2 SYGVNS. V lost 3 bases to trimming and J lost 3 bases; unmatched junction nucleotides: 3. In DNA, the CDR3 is TGTGCCAGCAGTGACGGACAGGGGGCTAAAGAGACCCAGTACTTC. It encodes CASSDGQGAKETQYF.

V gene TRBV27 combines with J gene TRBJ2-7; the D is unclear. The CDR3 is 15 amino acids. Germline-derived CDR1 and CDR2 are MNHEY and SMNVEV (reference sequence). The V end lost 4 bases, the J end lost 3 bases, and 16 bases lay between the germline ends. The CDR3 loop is CASSSPGRFSYEQYF. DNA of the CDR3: TGTGCCAGCAGTTCGCCCGGGCGATTTAGCTACGAGCAGTACTTC.

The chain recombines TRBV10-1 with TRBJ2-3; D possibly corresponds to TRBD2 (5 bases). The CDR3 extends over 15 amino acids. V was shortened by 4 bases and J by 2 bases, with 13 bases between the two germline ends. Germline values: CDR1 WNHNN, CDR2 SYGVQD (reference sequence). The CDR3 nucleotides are TGCGCCAGCAGTGCGGAGAGGGCAGACACAGATACGCAGTATTTT. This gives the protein CASSAERADTDTQYF.

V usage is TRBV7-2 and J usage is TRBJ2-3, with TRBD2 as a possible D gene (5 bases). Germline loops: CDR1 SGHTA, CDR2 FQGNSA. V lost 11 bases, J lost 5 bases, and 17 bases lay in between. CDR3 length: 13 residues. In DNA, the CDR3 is TGTGCCTCGAAGATCCTTCGGGGAGATACGCAGTATTTT. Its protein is CASKILRGDTQYF.

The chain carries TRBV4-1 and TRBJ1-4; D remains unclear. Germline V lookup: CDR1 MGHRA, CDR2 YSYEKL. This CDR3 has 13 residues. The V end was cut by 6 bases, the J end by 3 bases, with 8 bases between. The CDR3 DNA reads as TGCGCCAGCAGTGGAGTTTCTAATGAAAAACTGTTTTTT. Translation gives CASSGVSNEKLFF.

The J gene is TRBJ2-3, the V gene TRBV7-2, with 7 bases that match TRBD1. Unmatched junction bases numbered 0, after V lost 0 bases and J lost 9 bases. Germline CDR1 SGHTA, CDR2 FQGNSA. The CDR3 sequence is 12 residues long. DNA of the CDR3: TGTGCCAGCAGCTTAGCCAGGGGGACGCAGTATTTT. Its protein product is CASSLARGTQYF.

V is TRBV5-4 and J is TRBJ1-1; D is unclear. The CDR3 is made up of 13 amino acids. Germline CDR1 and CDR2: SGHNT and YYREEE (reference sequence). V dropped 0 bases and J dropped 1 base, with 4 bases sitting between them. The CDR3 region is CASSLETNTEAFF. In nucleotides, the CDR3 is TGTGCCAGCAGCTTGGAAACGAACACTGAAGCTTTCTTT. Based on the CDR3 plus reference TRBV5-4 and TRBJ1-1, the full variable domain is ETGVTQSPTHLIKTRGQQVTLRCSSQSGHNTVSWYQQALGQGPQFIFQYYREEENGRGNFPPRFSGLQFPNYSSELNVNALELDDSALYLCASSLETNTEAFFGQGTRLTVV.

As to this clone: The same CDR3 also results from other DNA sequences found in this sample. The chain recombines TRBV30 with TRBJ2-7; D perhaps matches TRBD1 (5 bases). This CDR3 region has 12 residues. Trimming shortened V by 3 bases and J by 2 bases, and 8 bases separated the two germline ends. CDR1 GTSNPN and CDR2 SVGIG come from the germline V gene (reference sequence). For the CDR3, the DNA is TGTGCCTGGAGCGCAGGGCCCTACGAGCAGTACTTC. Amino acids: CAWSAGPYEQYF.

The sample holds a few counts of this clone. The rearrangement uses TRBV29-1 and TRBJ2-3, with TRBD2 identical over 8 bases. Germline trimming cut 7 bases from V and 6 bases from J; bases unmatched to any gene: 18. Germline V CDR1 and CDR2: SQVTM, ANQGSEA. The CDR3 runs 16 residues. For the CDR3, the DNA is TGCAGCGCTGGACCCGGGACTAGAGATTTTCTGGATACGCAGTATTTT. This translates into CSAGPGTRDFLDTQYF.

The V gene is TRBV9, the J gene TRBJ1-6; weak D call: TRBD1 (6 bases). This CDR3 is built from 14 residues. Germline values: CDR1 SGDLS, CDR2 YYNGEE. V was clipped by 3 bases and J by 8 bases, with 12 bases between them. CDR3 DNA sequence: TGTGCCAGCAGCGCAACAGGGACTGATTCACCCCTCCACTTT. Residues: CASSATGTDSPLHF.

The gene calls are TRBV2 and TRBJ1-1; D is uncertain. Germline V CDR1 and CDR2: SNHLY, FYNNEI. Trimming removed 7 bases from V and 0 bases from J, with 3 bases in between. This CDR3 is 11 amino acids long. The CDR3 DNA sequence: TGTGCCAGCAAAATGAACACTGAAGCTTTCTTT. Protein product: CASKMNTEAFF.

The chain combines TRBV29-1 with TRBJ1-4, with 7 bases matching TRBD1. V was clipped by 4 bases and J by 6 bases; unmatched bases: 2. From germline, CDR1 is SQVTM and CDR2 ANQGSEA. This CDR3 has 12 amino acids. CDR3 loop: CSVGDRDEKLFF. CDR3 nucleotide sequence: TGCAGCGTTGGGGACAGAGATGAAAAACTGTTTTTT.

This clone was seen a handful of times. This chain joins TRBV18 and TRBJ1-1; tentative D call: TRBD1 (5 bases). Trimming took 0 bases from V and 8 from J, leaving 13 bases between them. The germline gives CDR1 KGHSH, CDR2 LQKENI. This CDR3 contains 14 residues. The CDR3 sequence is CASSPPYAGTEAFF. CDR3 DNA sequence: TGTGCCAGCTCACCACCGTATGCAGGGACCGAAGCTTTCTTT.

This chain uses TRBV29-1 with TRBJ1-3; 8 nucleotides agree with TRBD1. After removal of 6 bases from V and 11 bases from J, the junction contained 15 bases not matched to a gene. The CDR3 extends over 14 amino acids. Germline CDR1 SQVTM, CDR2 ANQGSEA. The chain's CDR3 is CSVATLQGGSAIYF. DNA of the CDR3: TGCAGCGTCGCGACCTTACAGGGGGGCTCTGCCATATATTTT.

The DNA for the CDR3 is TGCAGTGCCCCCCGGAACACTGAAGCTTTCTTT. This sequence encodes CSAPRNTEAFF. The chain employs TRBV20-1 and TRBJ1-1; D call uncertain. Germline V gene data show CDR1 as DFQATT and CDR2 as SNEGSKA (reference sequence). This CDR3 is 11 amino acids long. Trimming cost V 6 bases and J 1 base, with 6 bases left between them.

The chain's CDR3 is CASSPGGQVQETQYF. As DNA, the CDR3 is TGTGCCAGCAGCCCAGGAGGGCAAGTCCAAGAGACCCAGTACTTC. The V and J genes are TRBV14 and TRBJ2-5; D might be TRBD2 (6 bases). This CDR3 contains 15 residues. Germline assignment: CDR1 SGHDN and CDR2 FVKESK. V was pared by 4 bases and J by 1 base, with 13 bases between. The full variable domain, its missing parts supplied by reference TRBV14 and TRBJ2-5, is EAGVTQFPSHSVIEKGQTVTLRCDPISGHDNLYWYRRVMGKEIKFLLHFVKESKQDESGMPNNRFLAERTGGTYSTLKVQPAELEDSGVYFCASSPGGQVQETQYFGPGTRLLVL.

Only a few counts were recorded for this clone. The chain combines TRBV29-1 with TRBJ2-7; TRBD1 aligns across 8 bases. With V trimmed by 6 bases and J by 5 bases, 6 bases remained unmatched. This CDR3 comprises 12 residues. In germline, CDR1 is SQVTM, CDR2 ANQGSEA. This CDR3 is CSVRQGSNEQYF. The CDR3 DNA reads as TGCAGCGTGCGACAGGGGAGCAACGAGCAGTACTTC.